This entry lists 17 T cell receptor beta chains sequenced from one sample in a study of cytomegalovirus exposure and HLA in healthy donors (dated by TCRdb to about 2017). Libraries were prepared through the immunoSEQ multiplex PCR assay. For the multiplex PCR, a mixture combining 60 forward primers for TCR Vbeta segments and 13 reverse primers for TCR Jbeta segments was used. What TCRdb holds here is the immuneACCESS table cut down to in-frame rearrangements. Part of the clones is not present; checked against another copy, under half of the missing clones reflect an unresolved V gene, and the others are unexplained. For this sample there are about 170,000 clones; roughly four fifths appear just once. The ten largest account for roughly 2.1% of the sample. The sample taken for sequencing was PBMCs. These receptors all stem from a woman between 25 and 40 years old in good health and CMV-seropositive.

The CDR3 reads CASSDTKRNTEAFF. CDR3 coding DNA: TGTGCCAGCAGTGATACCAAGCGGAACACTGAAGCTTTCTTT. V usage is TRBV6-1 and J usage is TRBJ1-1; no clear D gene. The CDR3 loop spans 14 amino acids. V dropped 3 bases and J dropped 1 base, with 9 bases sitting between them. Germline loops: CDR1 MNHNS, CDR2 SASEGT.

In this sample, this clone turned up once. This chain connects TRBV7-9 to TRBJ2-2; 7 bases agree with TRBD2. CDR1 is SEHNR, CDR2 FQNEAQ, per germline (reference sequence). Unmatched junction bases numbered 4, after V lost 0 bases and J lost 3 bases. CDR3 length: 16 residues. CDR3 nucleotides: TGTGCCAGCAGCTTAGCAGGCGGGAGAGACACCGGGGAGCTGTTTTTT. Amino acids: CASSLAGGRDTGELFF. The full variable domain, in which reference TRBV7-9 and TRBJ2-2 provide the parts outside the CDR3, is DTGVSQNPRHKITKRGQNVTFRCDPISEHNRLYWYRQTLGQGPEFLTYFQNEAQLEKSRLLSDRFSAERPKGSFSTLEIQRTEQGDSAMYLCASSLAGGRDTGELFFGEGSRLTVL.

The gene calls are TRBV28 and TRBJ1-2; D is perhaps TRBD1 (6 bases). Germline V gives CDR1 MDHEN, CDR2 SYDVKM. This CDR3 is built from 15 residues. The V end lost 2 bases, the J end lost 4 bases, and 14 bases lay between the germline ends. The CDR3 loop is CASSLTGGWAYGYTF. The CDR3 DNA follows: TGTGCCAGCAGTTTAACGGGGGGCTGGGCCTATGGCTACACCTTC.

This sequence joins TRBV9 and TRBJ2-3; maybe TRBD2 (6 bases). Trimming shortened V by 2 bases and J by 6 bases, and 16 bases separated the two germline ends. Germline V lookup: CDR1 SGDLS, CDR2 YYNGEE. The CDR3 extends over 15 amino acids. CDR3 sequence: CASSVGGPGLDTQYF. CDR3 bases: TGTGCCAGCAGCGTGGGGGGACCCGGACTTGATACGCAGTATTTT.

The chain has TRBV5-5 and TRBJ1-1; the match to TRBD1 covers 7 bases. From germline, CDR1 is SGHKS and CDR2 YYEKEE (reference sequence). The V segment lost 1 base and the J segment 4 bases; nucleotides outside the gene matches: 1. The length of the CDR3 is 13 residues. The CDR3 is CASSLPGGTEAFF. In DNA, the CDR3 is TGTGCCAGCAGCTTGCCAGGGGGCACTGAAGCTTTCTTT.

V gene TRBV10-3 combines with J gene TRBJ2-3; possible D gene TRBD2, 6 bases. The germline V and J ends were trimmed by 10 bases and 7 bases, with 15 bases remaining between them. The CDR3 has 12 amino acids. Germline-derived CDR1 and CDR2 are ENHRY and SYGVKD. In nucleotides, the CDR3 is TGTGCCAGTGGAGCGGGCGGTCATACGCAGTATTTT. Its protein is CASGAGGHTQYF.

This rearrangement joins TRBV5-1 to TRBJ1-1; possibly TRBD1 for D (6 bases). CDR3 length equals 15 residues. V was pared by 6 bases and J by 4 bases, with 19 bases between. CDR1 is SGHRS and CDR2 is YFSETQ in the germline V gene. The CDR3 is CASTRSGGFGTEAFF. The CDR3 nucleotides read TGCGCCAGCACTCGGAGCGGGGGCTTTGGCACTGAAGCTTTCTTT.

The genes are TRBV6-5 and TRBJ2-7, with 13 bases lining up with TRBD2. CDR3 length: 15 residues. V was pared by 4 bases and J by 3 bases, with 3 bases of the junction left unmatched. Germline-derived CDR1 and CDR2 are MNHEY and SVGAGI. CDR3 nucleotide sequence: TGTGCCAGCAGTTCCCGGACTAGCGGGAGCTACGAGCAGTACTTC. It encodes CASSSRTSGSYEQYF.

The chain combines TRBV28 with TRBJ2-7; the D gene is possibly TRBD2 (5 bases). CDR1 is MDHEN and CDR2 is SYDVKM in the germline V gene. The length of the CDR3 is 19 residues. Trimming removed 0 bases from V and 0 bases from J, with 21 bases in between. The CDR3 sequence: CASSLCLDPSSRPSYEQYF. The CDR3 coding sequence is TGTGCCAGCAGTTTATGCCTAGACCCCTCTAGCCGACCCTCCTACGAGCAGTACTTC.

The chain employs TRBV18 and TRBJ1-1, with D perhaps TRBD1 (5 bases). V was pared by 3 bases and J by 6 bases, with 11 bases between. Germline values: CDR1 KGHSH, CDR2 LQKENI. The CDR3 has 13 amino acids. Here the CDR3 DNA reads TGTGCCAGCTCACCTCCAGGGTTGGCTGAAGCTTTCTTT. Its translation: CASSPPGLAEAFF.

The chain is built from TRBV30 and TRBJ2-1; D ambiguous. Between the trimmed V and J ends, which lost 4 bases and 0 bases, there was a span of 10 bases. Germline loops: CDR1 GTSNPN, CDR2 SVGIG (reference sequence). The length of the CDR3 is 14 residues. The CDR3 loop is CAWKVPGSYNEQFF. CDR3 DNA: TGTGCCTGGAAAGTACCAGGCTCCTACAATGAGCAGTTCTTC.

This clone was seen only a few times. The chain links TRBV10-1 to TRBJ2-1, with 7 bases aligning to TRBD2. J was trimmed by 0 bases and V by 5 bases; bases with no gene match: 7. The germline V gene has CDR1 WNHNN and CDR2 SYGVQD (reference sequence). The CDR3 contains 16 residues. The CDR3 DNA follows: TGCGCCAGCAGTCCCGGCGGGGGAGGCTCCTACAATGAGCAGTTCTTC. This encodes CASSPGGGGSYNEQFF.

The V gene is TRBV10-3, the J gene TRBJ1-2, with 10 bases matching TRBD1. Germline CDR1 ENHRY, CDR2 SYGVKD. The CDR3 loop spans 18 amino acids. V was clipped by 0 bases and J by 4 bases; unmatched bases: 11. The CDR3 here is CAISESRLGTGALYGYTF. CDR3 bases: TGTGCCATCAGTGAGTCCAGATTAGGGACAGGGGCCCTCTATGGCTACACCTTC.

The V and J genes are TRBV6-5 and TRBJ2-1; 11 nucleotides align to TRBD2. Germline CDR1 is MNHEY and CDR2 is SVGAGI. This CDR3 has 16 residues. Unmatched junction bases numbered 7, after V lost 4 bases and J lost 5 bases. The CDR3 sequence is CASSFLPSGGHNEQFF. The CDR3 bases are TGTGCCAGCAGTTTCCTACCTAGCGGGGGGCACAATGAGCAGTTCTTC.

This clone turned up a few times. The V gene is TRBV30, the J gene TRBJ2-3, with 14 bases lining up with TRBD2. Germline lookup yields CDR1 GTSNPN and CDR2 SVGIG (reference sequence). V shed 0 bases and J 14 bases; nucleotides not matched to a gene: 10. The CDR3 runs to 15 residues. CDR3 sequence: CAWSVPTGTSGRRYF. CDR3 sequence (DNA): TGTGCCTGGAGTGTACCTACCGGGACTAGCGGGAGACGGTATTTT.

V and J are TRBV4-3 and TRBJ1-1; the D is unclear. Germline CDR1 reads LGHNA; CDR2 reads YSLEER. The V and J ends lost 0 bases and 4 bases respectively, with 9 bases between them. The CDR3 extends over 14 amino acids. This CDR3 is CASSQDVEATEAFF. DNA for the CDR3: TGCGCCAGCAGCCAAGATGTGGAGGCCACTGAAGCTTTCTTT.

The chain carries TRBV5-8 and TRBJ1-5; no clear D. The CDR3 totals 17 residues. The V end lost 0 bases, the J end lost 1 base, and 14 bases lay between the germline ends. CDR1 SGHTS and CDR2 YDEGEE come from the germline V gene. The CDR3 nucleotides are TGTGCCAGCAGCTTGGAACGGGCGAGAGGGAGCAATCAGCCCCAGCATTTT. Translated, it gives CASSLERARGSNQPQHF.